Detailed here is one T cell receptor beta chain. V gave up 5 bases and J gave up 11 bases, with 24 bases separating them. The CDR3 is made up of 15 amino acids. Germline V lookup: CDR1 SGHAT, CDR2 FQNNGV. Sample-barcoded 5' priming and a J-beta primer mix drove a second PCR of about 6 to 12 cycles. Each CDR3 protein is one row after TCRdb ran MiXCR on the 5' RACE reads. The table includes some 1,500,000 distinct CDR3 sequences, less than 45% detected once. The data belong to a study of blood T cells in healthy people across ages. The specimen was blood. This sequence was found in a young woman in good health. This chain uses TRBV11-2 with TRBJ2-5; D assignment may be TRBD1 or TRBD2 (5 bases each). CDR3: CASSLVTGLRGEQYF. The CDR3 DNA follows: TGTGCCAGCAGCCTGGTTACAGGACTCCGGGGAGAGCAGTACTTC.